This T cell receptor beta chain was obtained from a study of blood T cells in healthy people across ages. This clonotype was seen a single time. Antigen: not known. Then a second PCR, running roughly 6 to 11 cycles, was carried out with a sample-barcoded 5' primer and a J-beta primer mix. Via MiXCR, TCRdb re-called the 5' RACE reads, giving one row per CDR3 protein. Of around 1,000,000 distinct CDR3 sequences in the sample, under 40% were seen once. Germline values: CDR1 SGHDN, CDR2 FVKESK. The CDR3 covers 15 residues. V lost 1 base, J lost 0 bases, and 9 bases lay in between. General observations from the study: Versus aged donors, long-lived donors had higher diversity and more naive CD4+ cells. The study regarded diversity estimates from one million T cells as underestimates.

V is TRBV14 and J is TRBJ1-2; D is uncertain. This sequence originates from a man aged 18 to 29 in good health. The sequenced material came from blood. The CDR3 nucleotides read TGTGCCAGCAGCCAAGTACAACTGGCTAACTATGGCTACACCTTC. Its translation is CASSQVQLANYGYTF.